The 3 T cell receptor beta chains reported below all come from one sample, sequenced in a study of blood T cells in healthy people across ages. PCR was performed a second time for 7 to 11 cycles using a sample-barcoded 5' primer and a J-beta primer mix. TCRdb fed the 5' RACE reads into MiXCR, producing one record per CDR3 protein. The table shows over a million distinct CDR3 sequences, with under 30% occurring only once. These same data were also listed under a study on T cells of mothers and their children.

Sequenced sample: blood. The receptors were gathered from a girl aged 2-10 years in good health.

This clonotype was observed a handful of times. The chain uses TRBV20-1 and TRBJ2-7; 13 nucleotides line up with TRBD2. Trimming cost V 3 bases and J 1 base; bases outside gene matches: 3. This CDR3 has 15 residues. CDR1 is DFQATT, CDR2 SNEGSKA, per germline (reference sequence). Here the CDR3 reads CSASPGLAGSYEQYF. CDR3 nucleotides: TGCAGTGCTAGCCCGGGACTAGCGGGGTCCTACGAGCAGTACTTC.

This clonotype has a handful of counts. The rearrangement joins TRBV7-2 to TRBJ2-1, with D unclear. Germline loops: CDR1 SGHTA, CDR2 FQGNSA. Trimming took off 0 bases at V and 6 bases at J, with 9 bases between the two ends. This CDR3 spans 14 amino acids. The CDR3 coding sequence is TGTGCCAGCAGCTTAGCGCAAATCCCCAATGAGCAGTTCTTC. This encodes CASSLAQIPNEQFF.

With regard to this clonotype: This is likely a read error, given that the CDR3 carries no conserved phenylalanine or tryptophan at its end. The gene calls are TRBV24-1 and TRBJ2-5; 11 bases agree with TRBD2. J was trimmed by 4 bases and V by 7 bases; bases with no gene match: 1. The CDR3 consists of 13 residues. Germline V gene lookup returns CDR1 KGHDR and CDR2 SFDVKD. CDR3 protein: CATRTSGTETQYL. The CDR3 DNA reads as TGTGCCACCAGGACTAGCGGGACAGAGACCCAGTACCTC.